This T cell receptor beta chain was captured by sequencing in a study of monozygotic twins with inflammatory bowel disease. Study-wide results and caveats: Twin pairs that were concordant did not differ from discordant pairs in repertoire similarity, possibly from limited power.

Each TCR library used 3500 ng of total RNA. Samples each yielded cDNA through eight separate reactions. A template switching step added UMIs, each with a 6-nucleotide sample barcode. TCRdb derives one entry per CDR3 protein from the 5' RACE reads, leaving out DNA. The repertoire table contains approximately 400,000 distinct CDR3 sequences. A word on this clonotype: Its antigen is not identified.

The CDR3 runs 13 residues. Germline V gives CDR1 ENHRY, CDR2 SYGVKD. Sequencing input: blood. The rearrangement joins TRBV10-3 to TRBJ2-5. The sequence derives from a human donor with ulcerative colitis or Crohn's disease, or a healthy co-twin of an affected twin (not recorded which). The CDR3 loop is CAIRDTPQETQYF.